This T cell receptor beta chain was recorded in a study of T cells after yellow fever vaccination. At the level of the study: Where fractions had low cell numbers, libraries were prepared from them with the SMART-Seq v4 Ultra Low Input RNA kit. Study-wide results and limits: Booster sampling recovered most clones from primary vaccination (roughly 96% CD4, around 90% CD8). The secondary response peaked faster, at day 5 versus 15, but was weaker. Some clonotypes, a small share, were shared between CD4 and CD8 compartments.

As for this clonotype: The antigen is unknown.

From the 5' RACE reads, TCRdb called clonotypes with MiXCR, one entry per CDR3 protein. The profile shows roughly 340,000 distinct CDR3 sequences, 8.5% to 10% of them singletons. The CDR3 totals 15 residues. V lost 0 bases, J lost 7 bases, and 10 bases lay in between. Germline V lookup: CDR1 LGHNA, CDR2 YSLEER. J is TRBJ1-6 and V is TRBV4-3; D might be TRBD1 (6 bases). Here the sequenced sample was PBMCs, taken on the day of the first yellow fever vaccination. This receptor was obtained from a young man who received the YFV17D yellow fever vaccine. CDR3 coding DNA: TGCGCCAGCAGCCAAGACCAGGGGAGAAATTCACCCCTCCACTTT. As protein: CASSQDQGRNSPLHF.